The present T cell receptor beta chain was sequenced within a study of blood T cells in healthy people across ages. Study-level points and caveats: PBMCs that were unsorted prevented a conclusive naive versus antigen-experienced comparison.

On this clonotype: Its antigen is undetermined.

Per the germline V gene, CDR1 is DFQATT and CDR2 is SNEGSKA (reference sequence). The germline V and J ends were trimmed by 0 bases and 4 bases, with 12 bases remaining between them. The CDR3 spans 14 residues. A J-beta primer mix and a sample-barcoded 5' primer were used in a second PCR of roughly 6 to 11 cycles. The template-switch adaptor was a 5' adaptor with 12 random nucleotides. It tagged each cDNA molecule. TCRdb processed the 5' RACE reads anew with MiXCR; each CDR3 protein has one entry. The sample has 700,000 to 1,000,000 distinct CDR3 sequences; more than 40% are singletons. The sequenced sample was blood. V usage is TRBV20-1 and J usage is TRBJ2-5; D unclear. The sequence derives from a man in his 60s in good health. CDR3 residues: CSARDLRVGETQYF. Here the CDR3 DNA reads TGCAGTGCTAGAGATCTTAGGGTCGGAGAGACCCAGTACTTC.